Listed below are T cell receptor beta chains from one sample, sequenced in a study of control samples from healthy donors and cancer patients. Sequencing used immunoSEQ multiplex PCR; TCRdb keeps in-frame clones, though not all of them. The sample contains 25,000 to 30,000 clones, approximately 90% of which appear only once. The specimen was PBMCs. These receptors came from a woman between 40 and 55 years old with lung cancer. Each CDR3 is given with its conserved first and last residue. Each record gives: D gene, clone size, J gene, V gene, CDR3 DNA, CDR3 protein. The D gene is left open where the match is weak. Size values are once, few and many counts, or a class for expanded clones, and some rows have none.

>NA|once|TRBJ1-1|TRBV19
TGTGCCAGTAGTATAGTAGGGGAGACGAACACTGAAGCTTTCTTT
CASSIVGETNTEAFF
>NA|NA|TRBJ2-5|TRBV5-1
TGCGCCAGCAGCTTAGGTATAGGACGGGAGACCCAGTACTTC
CASSLGIGRETQYF
>NA|NA|TRBJ2-5|TRBV5-4
TGTGCCTCCAGGGGGGGGGTCGACCAAGAGACCCAGTACTTC
CASRGGVDQETQYF
>TRBD1|NA|TRBJ1-6|TRBV10-3
TGTGCCATCAGAGCCGGGACAGGGTCAGCTTCACCCCTCCACTTT
CAIRAGTGSASPLHF
>NA|NA|TRBJ1-2|TRBV7-2
TGTGCCAGCAGCTTAGGACCCTTAGCTAACTATGGCTACACCTTC
CASSLGPLANYGYTF
>TRBD1|NA|TRBJ2-3|TRBV28
TGTGCCAGCATCGAAGAGGGACAGAACACAGATACGCAGTATTTC
CASIEEGQNTDTQYF
>NA|NA|TRBJ1-5|TRBV29-1
TGCAGCGTTCTGTCAGGCAACAATCAGCCCCAGCATTTT
CSVLSGNNQPQHF
>NA|NA|TRBJ2-7|TRBV19
TGTGCCAGTAGCTCAATGGAGAGCTCCTACGAGCAGTACTTC
CASSSMESSYEQYF
>NA|few|TRBJ2-2|TRBV6-2/TRBV6-3
TGTGCCAGCAGTCCGGGGGCATGGACCGGGGAGCTGTTTTTT
CASSPGAWTGELFF
>NA|once|TRBJ2-7|TRBV27
TGTGCCAGCAGTTTTGGCCCCGGTCTTTACGAGCAGTACTTC
CASSFGPGLYEQYF
>NA|NA|TRBJ2-5|TRBV7-6
TGTGCCAGCAGCTTAGAATGGCGGGGGCGGGAGACCCAGTACTTC
CASSLEWRGRETQYF
>NA|NA|TRBJ2-2|TRBV11-2
TGTGCCAGCAGTGAGACAGGCGGTGTCCGGGAGCTGTTTTTT
CASSETGGVRELFF
>NA|NA|TRBJ1-1|TRBV4-1
TGCGCCAGCAGCCAAGTTCTTAAGTACTACAGAGCGAACACTGAAGCTTTCTTT
CASSQVLKYYRANTEAFF
>NA|NA|TRBJ2-2|TRBV11-3
TGTGCCAGCAGCCGGGGAGTAAACACCGGGGAGCTGTTTTTT
CASSRGVNTGELFF
>TRBD2|NA|TRBJ2-5|TRBV7-6
TGTGCCAGCAGCTCGGGGACTAGCGGGGGGCCGGGGGAGACCCAGTACTTC
CASSSGTSGGPGETQYF
>NA|NA|TRBJ1-1|TRBV10-1
TGCGCCAGCAGTGAGCGGTCAGGGACTGAAGCTTTCTTT
CASSERSGTEAFF
>NA|NA|TRBJ2-2|TRBV18
TGTGCCAGCTCACCTAGTACCGGGGAGCTGTTTTTT
CASSPSTGELFF
>NA|NA|TRBJ1-1|TRBV28
TGTGCCAGCAGTTCCCCGAGAGCTTTCTTT
CASSSPRAFF
>NA|NA|TRBJ1-1|TRBV6-5
TGTGCCAGCAGGGGGGCCAGAAACACTGAAGCTTTCTTT
CASRGARNTEAFF
>NA|NA|TRBJ1-2|TRBV11-2
TGTGCCAGCAGCTTAGCACGGGAAGGGGTCTACACCTTC
CASSLAREGVYTF
>TRBD1|NA|TRBJ2-5|TRBV18
TGTGCCAGCTCACCACGAACACAGGGGACGGTCCAAGAGACCCAGTACTTC
CASSPRTQGTVQETQYF
>TRBD2|NA|TRBJ2-7|TRBV11-3
TGTGCCAGCAGCCAATCCCGACTAGCGGGGGAGGACGAGCAGTACTTC
CASSQSRLAGEDEQYF
>NA|once|TRBJ1-1|TRBV7-3
TGTGCCAGCAGCTTATCTGGAGGGACGACTGAAGCTTTCTTT
CASSLSGGTTEAFF
>NA|NA|TRBJ1-2|TRBV7-3
TGTGCCAGCAGCTTATCCTCGGGGGGCTATGGCTACACCTTC
CASSLSSGGYGYTF
>NA|NA|TRBJ2-3|TRBV27
TGTGCCAGCAGTGAGAGGGAACCGCGGGATACGCAGTATTTT
CASSEREPRDTQYF
>NA|few|TRBJ1-2|TRBV18
TGTGCCAGCTCACCGCGGGGAAGTGGTAACTATGGCTACACCTTC
CASSPRGSGNYGYTF
>TRBD1|NA|TRBJ2-7|TRBV4-3
TGCGCCAGCAGCCAAGATGTCCCCCGGGACAGGGGCTACGAGCAGTACTTC
CASSQDVPRDRGYEQYF
>NA|NA|TRBJ1-5|TRBV10-3
TGTGCCATCAGTGAGTCTGAGTTTAGCAATCAGCCCCAGCATTTT
CAISESEFSNQPQHF
>NA|few|TRBJ2-2|TRBV4-3
TGCGCCAGCAGCCAAGATTGGGTGGAGGCGACGAACACCGGGGAGCTGTTTTTT
CASSQDWVEATNTGELFF
>NA|few|TRBJ2-7|TRBV5-6
TGTGCCAGCAGCTTTCCCTCGTTTGAACCGGACCCCACCTACGAGCAGTACTTC
CASSFPSFEPDPTYEQYF
>NA|NA|TRBJ1-1|TRBV7-8
TGTGCCAGCAGCTTAGGCGGGGCCCGGACTGAAGCTTTCTTT
CASSLGGARTEAFF
>TRBD2|NA|TRBJ2-1|TRBV4-2
TGTGCCAGCAGCCCTGAGACTAGCGGCTACAATGAGCAGTTCTTC
CASSPETSGYNEQFF
>NA|NA|TRBJ2-2|TRBV24-1
TGTGCCACCAGTCCTGACAGGACGGCCGGGGAGCTGTTTTTT
CATSPDRTAGELFF
>TRBD1|NA|TRBJ1-1|TRBV11-1
TGTGCCAGCAGCTACCGGGACAGGGCCACTGAAGCTTTCTTT
CASSYRDRATEAFF
>TRBD2|NA|TRBJ2-3|TRBV7-9
TGTGCCAGCAGCTCTGAGGCGGGAGGGACGCAGTATTTT
CASSSEAGGTQYF
>NA|NA|TRBJ2-5|TRBV12-5
TGTGCTAGTGGTTTGGGGGGGAGGCAAGAGACCCAGTACTTC
CASGLGGRQETQYF
>NA|NA|TRBJ1-1|TRBV5-5
TGTGCCAGCACCCTCAGAGGGGGGGGGAGTGAAGCTTTCTTT
CASTLRGGGSEAFF
>NA|NA|TRBJ1-2|TRBV29-1
TGCAGCGTTGAAAGGGGACAAGGATTGACCAACTATGGCTACACCTTC
CSVERGQGLTNYGYTF
>TRBD2|once|TRBJ2-3|TRBV18
TGTGCCAGCTCACCACCTAGCGGGGATACGCAGTATTTT
CASSPPSGDTQYF
>TRBD2|NA|TRBJ2-3|TRBV7-2
TGTGCCAGCAGCTCCAAGCGGGGGGGCGTTGATACGCAGTATTTT
CASSSKRGGVDTQYF
>NA|NA|TRBJ1-1|TRBV5-6
TGTGCCAGCAGCTTGGGTGGGTTCACTGAAGCTTTCTTT
CASSLGGFTEAFF
>TRBD1|NA|TRBJ1-1|TRBV18
TGTGCCAGCTCACCATCGAGGACAGGGGCAGTAGTCACTGAAGCTTTCTTT
CASSPSRTGAVVTEAFF
>TRBD1|NA|TRBJ1-6|TRBV30
TGTGCCTGGAGCGAGGGGGCGCTCGGAAACTCACCCCTCCACTTT
CAWSEGALGNSPLHF
>NA|once|TRBJ1-1|TRBV6-5
TGTGCCAGTAGCGGGGGGTTCCCCTCGAGCGCTGAAGCTTTCTTT
CASSGGFPSSAEAFF
>NA|NA|TRBJ1-6|TRBV5-6
TGTGCCAGCAGCCTGGGACTGCGGGGCCTAAATTCACCCCTCCACTTT
CASSLGLRGLNSPLHF
>TRBD1|NA|TRBJ1-2|TRBV30
TGTGCCTCCCCACCGGACAGGGTCGGCTATGGCTACACCTTC
CASPPDRVGYGYTF
>NA|NA|TRBJ1-1|TRBV7-9
TGTGCCAGCAGCTCATTCACAGGGAACACTGAAGCTTTCTTT
CASSSFTGNTEAFF